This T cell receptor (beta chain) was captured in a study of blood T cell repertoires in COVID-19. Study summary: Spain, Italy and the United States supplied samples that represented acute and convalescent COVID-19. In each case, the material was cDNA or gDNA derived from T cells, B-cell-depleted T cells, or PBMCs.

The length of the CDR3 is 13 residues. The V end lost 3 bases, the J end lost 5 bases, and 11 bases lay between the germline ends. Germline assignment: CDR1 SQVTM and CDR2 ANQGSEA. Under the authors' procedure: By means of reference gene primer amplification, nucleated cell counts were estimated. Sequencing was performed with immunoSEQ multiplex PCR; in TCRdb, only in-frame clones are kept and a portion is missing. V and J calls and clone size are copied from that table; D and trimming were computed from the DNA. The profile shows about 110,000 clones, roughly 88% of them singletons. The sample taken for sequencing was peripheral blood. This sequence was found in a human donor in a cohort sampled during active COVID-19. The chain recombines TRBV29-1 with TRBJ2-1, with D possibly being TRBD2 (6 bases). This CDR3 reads CSVEGGYHNEQFF. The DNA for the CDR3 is TGCAGCGTTGAGGGGGGATACCACAATGAGCAGTTCTTC.